The entry that follows covers one TCR beta chain sequence. Trimming cost V 0 bases and J 2 bases; bases outside gene matches: 9. There are 17 residues in the CDR3. Germline CDR1 is SGDLS and CDR2 is YYNGEE. The data are from a study of blood T cell repertoires in COVID-19. Across the study: T cells, B-cell-depleted T cells, or PBMCs provided the cDNA or gDNA that served as material.

In the original processing: Amplification with reference gene primers provided the estimates of nucleated cell counts. Generated by immunoSEQ multiplex PCR, the TCRdb table keeps only in-frame clones and is missing some. The V and J calls and the clone size are those of that table, but D and trimming were determined from the DNA. Of fewer than 250,000 clones in the sample, 80% to 90% were seen once. Individuals aged about 18 to 90 years were recruited from around 22 US areas. Donors were grouped by their self-reported clinical history. The receptor was isolated from a woman in her 30s who had been exposed to COVID-19. The source material was PBMCs or T cells enriched from blood (not recorded which). The chain combines TRBV9 with TRBJ2-3; TRBD2 matches 7 bases. CDR3 protein: CASSVVASGTPTDTQYF. CDR3 nucleotide sequence: TGTGCCAGCAGCGTAGTAGCTAGCGGTACCCCCACAGATACGCAGTATTTT.